This T cell receptor beta chain was found in a study of cytomegalovirus exposure and HLA in healthy donors. A multiplex PCR was run with 60 Vbeta primers and 13 Jbeta primers. Authors' analysis steps: Unique TCR beta chains totaled around 86 million in a later count, with approximately 11 million of them shared. Method: immunoSEQ multiplex PCR; TCRdb's copy keeps in-frame clones and lacks some. Clonal size and the V and J genes are those of that table, whereas D and trimming came from the DNA. The repertoire holds 200,000 to 250,000 clones, with over 75% as singletons. Study-wide points: It was likely that a cluster of highly shared sequence variants was a sequencing artifact.

A few counts support this clone. What it binds is unknown. The CDR3 is 14 residues long. Germline values: CDR1 SGHAT, CDR2 FQDESV (reference sequence). Trimming stripped 3 bases from V and 2 bases from J, with 10 bases between. This chain joins TRBV11-1 and TRBJ1-2; the D gene is possibly TRBD1 (5 bases). Sequenced: PBMCs. The origin of this receptor is a woman younger than 45 in good health and CMV-seronegative. The CDR3 DNA reads TGTGCCAGCAGCTTCGCAGGGAAGAACTATGGCTACACCTTC. Translating it yields CASSFAGKNYGYTF.